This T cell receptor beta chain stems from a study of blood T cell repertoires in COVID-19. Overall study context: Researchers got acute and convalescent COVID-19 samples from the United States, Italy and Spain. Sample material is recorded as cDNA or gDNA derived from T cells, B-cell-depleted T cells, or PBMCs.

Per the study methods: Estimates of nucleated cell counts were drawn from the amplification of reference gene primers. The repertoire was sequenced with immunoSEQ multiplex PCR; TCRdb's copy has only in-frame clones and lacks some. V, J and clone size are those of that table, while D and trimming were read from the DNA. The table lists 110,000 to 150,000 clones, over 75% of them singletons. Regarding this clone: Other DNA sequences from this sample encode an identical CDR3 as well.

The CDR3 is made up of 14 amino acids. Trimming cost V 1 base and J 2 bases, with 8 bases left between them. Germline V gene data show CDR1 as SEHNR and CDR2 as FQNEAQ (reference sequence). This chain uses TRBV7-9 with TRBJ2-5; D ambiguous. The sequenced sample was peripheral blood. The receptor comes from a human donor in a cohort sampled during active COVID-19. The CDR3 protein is CASSLGTAQETQYF. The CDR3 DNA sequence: TGTGCCAGCAGCTTAGGAACTGCACAAGAGACCCAGTACTTC.